A single sample is the source of the 15 T cell receptor beta chains below, sequenced in a study of control samples from healthy donors and cancer patients. TCRdb's copy holds only in-frame clones and misses some; the assay was immunoSEQ multiplex PCR. The profile covers 120,000 or so clones, with more than 80% appearing a single time and 2% to 2.5% taken by the ten largest. The sample consisted of blood. The receptors were sampled from a man between 18 and 35 years old in good health.

V is TRBV24-1 and J is TRBJ1-1; possible D gene TRBD1, 5 bases. Germline-derived CDR1 and CDR2 are KGHDR and SFDVKD. The V gene lost 8 bases and the J gene lost 3 bases, with 12 bases spanning the gap. This CDR3 spans 13 amino acids. The CDR3 loop reads CATTSRGDTEAFF. DNA for the CDR3: TGTGCCACCACGAGTAGGGGTGACACTGAAGCTTTCTTT.

V usage is TRBV6-6 and J usage is TRBJ2-3, with 11 bases lining up with TRBD1. After removal of 5 bases from V and 0 bases from J, the junction contained 10 bases not matched to a gene. This CDR3 has 18 residues. CDR1 and CDR2 from the germline V gene are MNHNY and SVGAGI (reference sequence). Written as DNA, the CDR3 is TGTGCCAGCAGTCACGGGACAGGGGGGACCTCTAGCACAGATACGCAGTATTTT. Translated: CASSHGTGGTSSTDTQYF.

In this sample, this clone turned up once. The chain recombines TRBV10-1 with TRBJ2-7; D possibly corresponds to TRBD1 (5 bases). Germline CDR1 and CDR2: WNHNN and SYGVQD (reference sequence). The CDR3 covers 13 residues. Trimming took off 6 bases at V and 3 bases at J, with 12 bases between the two ends. CDR3 protein: CASSVRQGYEQYF. CDR3 bases: TGCGCCAGCAGCGTTAGGCAGGGCTACGAGCAGTACTTC.

V and J are TRBV7-2 and TRBJ1-3; possible D gene TRBD1, 6 bases. The length of the CDR3 is 15 residues. V dropped 5 bases and J dropped 2 bases, with 13 bases sitting between them. From germline, CDR1 is SGHTA and CDR2 FQGNSA. The CDR3 protein is CASSPYKGAGNTIYF. In DNA form, the CDR3 reads TGTGCCAGCAGCCCATACAAGGGGGCTGGAAACACCATATATTTT.

This clone occurred a few times. The V and J genes are TRBV7-5 and TRBJ1-5. TRBV7-5 is described as a pseudogene. The CDR3 length is 15 residues. The CDR3 bases are TGTGTCAGAAGCTTAACGGAGATAGGCAATCAGCCCCAGCATTTT. Protein product: CVRSLTEIGNQPQHF.

The chain links TRBV18 to TRBJ2-3; TRBD2 aligns across 15 bases. Germline lookup yields CDR1 KGHSH and CDR2 LQKENI. There are 19 residues in the CDR3. V shed 8 bases and J 0 bases; nucleotides not matched to a gene: 12. Written as DNA, the CDR3 is TGTGCCAGCGCAACTTGGACTAGCGGGGGGGACTCTAGCACAGATACGCAGTATTTT. It specifies CASATWTSGGDSSTDTQYF.

The chain couples TRBV7-9 to TRBJ2-4; 12 bases match TRBD2. With 6 bases clipped from V and 0 bases from J, the junction kept 12 bases outside the gene matches. The CDR3 length is 19 residues. CDR1 and CDR2 (germline): SEHNR, FQNEAQ (reference sequence). The CDR3 DNA sequence: TGTGCCAGCAGTTCGACTAGCGGGGGTGCTCGCCTAGCCAAAAACATTCAGTACTTC. Its translation: CASSSTSGGARLAKNIQYF.

V gene TRBV5-1 combines with J gene TRBJ2-7; D assignment may be TRBD1 or TRBD2 (6 bases each). V dropped 1 base and J dropped 2 bases, with 10 bases sitting between them. The CDR3 contains 14 residues. Per germline, CDR1 SGHRS and CDR2 YFSETQ. CDR3 DNA sequence: TGCGCCAGCAGCTTGACCGGGGGCACCTACGAGCAGTACTTC. Its protein is CASSLTGGTYEQYF.

The chain couples TRBV13 to TRBJ2-3; D is ambiguous. The germline V and J ends were trimmed by 6 bases and 4 bases, with 8 bases remaining between them. Germline CDR1 PRHDT, CDR2 FYEKMQ (reference sequence). This CDR3 has 12 amino acids. Here the CDR3 reads CASRRRPDTQYF. The CDR3 nucleotides are TGTGCCAGCAGACGTCGGCCAGATACGCAGTATTTT.

The chain links TRBV3-1 (or the pseudogene TRBV3-2) to TRBJ1-6; perhaps TRBD1 as D (5 bases). This CDR3 spans 17 amino acids. Trimming stripped 5 bases from V and 9 bases from J, with 23 bases between. Germline V CDR1 and CDR2: LGHDT, YNNKEL (reference sequence). The CDR3 DNA is TGTGCCAGCAGCACGGGGACGGTGTTGTTCGATGGTTCACCCCTCCACTTT. Translated, it gives CASSTGTVLFDGSPLHF.

The rearrangement links TRBV14 to TRBJ2-1, with 10 bases matching TRBD2. The junction had 11 bases not matched to a gene; V was cut back by 4 bases and J by 5 bases. The germline V gene encodes CDR1 SGHDN and CDR2 FVKESK. CDR3 length: 17 amino acids. The CDR3 reads CASSRMGLARRNNEQFF. In nucleotides, the CDR3 is TGTGCCAGCAGCCGAATGGGACTAGCGAGACGGAACAATGAGCAGTTCTTC.

The sample holds a few counts of this clone. The sample carries other DNA sequences with the same CDR3. The chain is built from TRBV7-9 and TRBJ2-1; D remains ambiguous. The germline CDR1 and CDR2 sequences are SEHNR and FQNEAQ (reference sequence). The CDR3 covers 12 residues. V gave up 1 base and J gave up 4 bases, with 2 bases separating them. The CDR3 DNA follows: TGTGCCAGCAGCTTAGGGTACAATGAGCAGTTCTTC. Translating gives CASSLGYNEQFF.

This sequence joins TRBV28 and TRBJ1-1; D possibly corresponds to TRBD1 (5 bases). The germline V and J ends were trimmed by 0 bases and 1 base, with 24 bases remaining between them. Germline CDR1 and CDR2: MDHEN and SYDVKM. CDR3 length: 20 amino acids. CDR3 sequence (DNA): TGTGCCAGCAGTTTATGGGGCCGATTAGGGGTGGGATCGGGGAACACTGAAGCTTTCTTT. It yields the protein CASSLWGRLGVGSGNTEAFF.

The chain couples TRBV10-2 to TRBJ1-3; 9 bases are a match to TRBD1. The length of the CDR3 is 14 residues. From germline, CDR1 is WSHSY and CDR2 SAAADI. Losses at the gene ends were 3 bases for V and 4 bases for J; bases not matched to a gene: 1. CDR3 residues: CASSETGGGNTIYF. DNA of the CDR3: TGCGCCAGCAGTGAAACAGGGGGCGGAAACACCATATATTTT.

This clone has just a few counts. The V call is TRBV27, the J call TRBJ2-1; tentative D call: TRBD1 (5 bases). Trimming stripped 3 bases from V and 7 bases from J, with 13 bases between. The germline V gene encodes CDR1 MNHEY and CDR2 SMNVEV (reference sequence). CDR3 length: 14 amino acids. This CDR3 reads CASSFPGFGNEQFF. The CDR3 DNA follows: TGTGCCAGCAGTTTCCCAGGGTTTGGTAATGAGCAGTTCTTC.